This entry lists 10 T cell receptor beta chains sequenced from one sample in a study of blood T cell repertoires in COVID-19. Sequencing used immunoSEQ multiplex PCR; TCRdb keeps in-frame clones, though not all of them. Among fewer than 250,000 clones listed, roughly 80% were seen once. Sequencing input: peripheral blood. Receptors originate from a woman of 80 years or more with acute or convalescent COVID-19.

The V gene is TRBV6-5, the J gene TRBJ1-6; D may be TRBD1 (6 bases). CDR3 length equals 13 residues. V was trimmed by 6 bases and J by 10 bases, leaving 13 bases between them. Germline values: CDR1 MNHEY, CDR2 SVGAGI. In nucleotides, the CDR3 is TGTGCCAGCAGGCGGACAGAGGGGTCACCCCTCCACTTT. Its protein is CASRRTEGSPLHF.

This chain connects TRBV4-3 to TRBJ2-7; maybe TRBD1 (5 bases). Trimming took 0 bases from V and 7 from J, leaving 19 bases between them. Germline assignment: CDR1 LGHNA and CDR2 YSLEER. CDR3 length: 16 residues. The CDR3 spells CASSQDLPQGFPEQYF. In nucleotides, the CDR3 is TGCGCCAGCAGCCAAGATCTGCCGCAGGGATTCCCTGAGCAGTACTTC.

This chain uses TRBV7-9 with TRBJ2-7, with 7 bases that match TRBD1. V shed 6 bases, J shed 3 bases, and the junction held 8 bases outside the gene matches. This CDR3 has 14 amino acids. Germline loops: CDR1 SEHNR, CDR2 FQNEAQ (reference sequence). Here the CDR3 DNA reads TGTGCCAGCAGTCCCCGGACAGGTCTCTACGAGCAGTACTTC. Its protein is CASSPRTGLYEQYF.

The gene calls are TRBV2 and TRBJ1-1; D might be TRBD1 (5 bases). This CDR3 comprises 13 residues. Germline V gene data show CDR1 as SNHLY and CDR2 as FYNNEI. Trimming removed 9 bases from V and 7 bases from J, with 18 bases in between. CDR3 nucleotide sequence: TGTGCCAGTCAAGCAGGGTGGATGATTGAAGCTTTCTTT. The encoded protein is CASQAGWMIEAFF.

The chain employs TRBV2 and TRBJ1-1; D gene uncertain. CDR1 and CDR2 from the germline V gene are SNHLY and FYNNEI. Trimming pared 5 bases from V and 4 bases from J, leaving 5 bases between. The CDR3 consists of 11 residues. The CDR3 nucleotides are TGTGCCAGCAGTCTAAGCACTGAAGCTTTCTTT. Translation: CASSLSTEAFF.

The V call is TRBV4-1, the J call TRBJ2-1, with 8 bases lining up with TRBD1. The germline V gene has CDR1 MGHRA and CDR2 YSYEKL. V gave up 7 bases and J gave up 2 bases; unmatched junction bases: 7. This CDR3 has 15 amino acids. Here the CDR3 DNA reads TGCGCCAGCACCGCTGACAGGGGCGCCTACAATGAGCAGTTCTTC. This encodes CASTADRGAYNEQFF.

This clone was counted many times. This chain connects TRBV10-1 to TRBJ2-7; D remains ambiguous. The CDR3 spans 14 residues. Trimming cost V 5 bases and J 0 bases, with 11 bases left between them. Germline lookup yields CDR1 WNHNN and CDR2 SYGVQD (reference sequence). The CDR3 region is CASSYLGSSYEQYF. CDR3 nucleotide sequence: TGCGCCAGCAGTTACCTAGGTAGCTCCTACGAGCAGTACTTC.

This chain uses TRBV7-2 with TRBJ1-5; TRBD1 is a possible D gene (6 bases). The CDR3 is 15 residues long. Germline CDR1 SGHTA, CDR2 FQGNSA. V was trimmed by 0 bases and J by 6 bases, leaving 12 bases between them. The CDR3 spells CASSLAWDTSQPQHF. CDR3 DNA sequence: TGTGCCAGCAGCTTAGCATGGGACACTAGTCAGCCCCAGCATTTT.

This clone was seen a single time. The chain couples TRBV7-9 to TRBJ1-5; D is unresolved. The germline V gene encodes CDR1 SEHNR and CDR2 FQNEAQ (reference sequence). Trimming pared 0 bases from V and 5 bases from J, leaving 2 bases between. The CDR3 runs to 12 residues. In DNA form, the CDR3 reads TGTGCCAGCAGCTTAGCCGATCAGCCCCAGCATTTT. It is translated as CASSLADQPQHF.

There are a few counts of this clone. The genes are TRBV13 and TRBJ2-2; TRBD1 matches 12 bases. CDR3 length equals 18 residues. Looked up from germline, CDR1 is PRHDT and CDR2 is FYEKMQ (reference sequence). The trim removed 4 bases at V and 1 base at J, leaving 7 bases unmatched. The CDR3 DNA is TGTGCCAGCAGCTCCATCCGGGACAGGGGGCAGAACACCGGGGAGCTGTTTTTT. Its protein product is CASSSIRDRGQNTGELFF.